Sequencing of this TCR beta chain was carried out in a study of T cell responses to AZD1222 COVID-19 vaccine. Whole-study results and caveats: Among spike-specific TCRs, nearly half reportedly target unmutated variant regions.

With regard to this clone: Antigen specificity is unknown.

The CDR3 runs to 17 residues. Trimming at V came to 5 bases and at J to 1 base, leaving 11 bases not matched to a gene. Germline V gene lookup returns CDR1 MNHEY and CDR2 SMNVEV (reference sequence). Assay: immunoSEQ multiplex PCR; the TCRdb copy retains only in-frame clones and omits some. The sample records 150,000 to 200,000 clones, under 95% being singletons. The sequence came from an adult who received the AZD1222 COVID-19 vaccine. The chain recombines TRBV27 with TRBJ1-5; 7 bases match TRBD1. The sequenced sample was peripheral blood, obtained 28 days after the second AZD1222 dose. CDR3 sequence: CASSPLPTGISNQPQHF. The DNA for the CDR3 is TGTGCCAGCAGTCCTCTTCCGACAGGGATCAGCAATCAGCCCCAGCATTTT.